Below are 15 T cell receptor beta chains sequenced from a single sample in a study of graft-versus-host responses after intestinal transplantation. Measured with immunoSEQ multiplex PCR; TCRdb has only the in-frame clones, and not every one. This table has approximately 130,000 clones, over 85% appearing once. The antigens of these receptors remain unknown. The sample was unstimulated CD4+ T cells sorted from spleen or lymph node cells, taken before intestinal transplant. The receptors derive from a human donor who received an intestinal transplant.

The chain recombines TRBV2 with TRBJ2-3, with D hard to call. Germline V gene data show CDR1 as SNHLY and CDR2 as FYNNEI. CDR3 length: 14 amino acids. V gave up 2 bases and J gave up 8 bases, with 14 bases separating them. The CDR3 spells CASSERYTLVTQYF. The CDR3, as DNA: TGTGCCAGCAGTGAACGATACACCCTTGTTACGCAGTATTTT. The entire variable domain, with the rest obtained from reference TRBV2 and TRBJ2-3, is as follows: EPEVTQTPSHQVTQMGQEVILRCVPISNHLYFYWYRQILGQKVEFLVSFYNNEISEKSEIFDDQFSVERPDGSNFTLKIRSTKLEDSAMYFCASSERYTLVTQYFGPGTRLTVL.

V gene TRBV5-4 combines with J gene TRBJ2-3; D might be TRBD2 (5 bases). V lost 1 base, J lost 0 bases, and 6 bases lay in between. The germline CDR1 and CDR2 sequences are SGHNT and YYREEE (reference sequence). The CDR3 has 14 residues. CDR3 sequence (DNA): TGTGCCAGCAGCTTGAGCGGAAGCACAGATACGCAGTATTTT. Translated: CASSLSGSTDTQYF. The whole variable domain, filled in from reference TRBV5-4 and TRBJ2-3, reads ETGVTQSPTHLIKTRGQQVTLRCSSQSGHNTVSWYQQALGQGPQFIFQYYREEENGRGNFPPRFSGLQFPNYSSELNVNALELDDSALYLCASSLSGSTDTQYFGPGTRLTVL.

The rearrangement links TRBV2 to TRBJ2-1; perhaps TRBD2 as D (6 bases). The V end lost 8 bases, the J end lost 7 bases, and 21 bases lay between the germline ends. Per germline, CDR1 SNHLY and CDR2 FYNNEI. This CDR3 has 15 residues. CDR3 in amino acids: CASRGTTAIWNEQFF. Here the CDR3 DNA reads TGTGCCAGCCGGGGGACCACGGCAATCTGGAATGAGCAGTTCTTC.

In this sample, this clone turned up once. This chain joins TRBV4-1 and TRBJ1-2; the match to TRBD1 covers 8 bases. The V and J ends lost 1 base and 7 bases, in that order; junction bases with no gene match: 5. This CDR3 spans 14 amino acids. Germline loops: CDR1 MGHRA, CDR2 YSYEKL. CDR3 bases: TGCGCCAGCAGCCAAGCCGGACAGGGTGGTGGCTACACCTTC. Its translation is CASSQAGQGGGYTF.

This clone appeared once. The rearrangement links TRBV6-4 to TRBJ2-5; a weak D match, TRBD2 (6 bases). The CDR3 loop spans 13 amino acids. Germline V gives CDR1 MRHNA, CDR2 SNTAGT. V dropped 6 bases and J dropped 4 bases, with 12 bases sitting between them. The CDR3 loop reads CASSRQEGETQYF. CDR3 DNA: TGTGCCAGCAGCCGCCAGGAGGGAGAGACCCAGTACTTC.

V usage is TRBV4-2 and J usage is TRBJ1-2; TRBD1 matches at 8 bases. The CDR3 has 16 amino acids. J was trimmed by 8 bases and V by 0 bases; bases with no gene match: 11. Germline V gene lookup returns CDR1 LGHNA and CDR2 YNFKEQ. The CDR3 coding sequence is TGTGCCAGCAGCCAAGAATCCTACCAGGGGGCGCAGGGCTACACCTTC. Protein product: CASSQESYQGAQGYTF.

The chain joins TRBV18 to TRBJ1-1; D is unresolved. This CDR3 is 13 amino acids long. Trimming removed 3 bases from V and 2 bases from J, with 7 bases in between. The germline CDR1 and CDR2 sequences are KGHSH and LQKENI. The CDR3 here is CASSPYQNTEAFF. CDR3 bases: TGTGCCAGCTCACCCTATCAAAACACTGAAGCTTTCTTT.

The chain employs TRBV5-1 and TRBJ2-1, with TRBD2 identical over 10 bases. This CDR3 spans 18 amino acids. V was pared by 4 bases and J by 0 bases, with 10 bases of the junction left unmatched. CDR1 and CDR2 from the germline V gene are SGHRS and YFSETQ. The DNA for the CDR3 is TGCGCCAGCAGCCTAGGTAGCGGGGGGCCCCTCTCCTACAATGAGCAGTTCTTC. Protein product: CASSLGSGGPLSYNEQFF. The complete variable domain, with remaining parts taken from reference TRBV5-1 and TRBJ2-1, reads KAGVTQTPRYLIKTRGQQVTLSCSPISGHRSVSWYQQTPGQGLQFLFEYFSETQRNKGNFPGRFSGRQFSNSRSEMNVSTLELGDSALYLCASSLGSGGPLSYNEQFFGPGTRLTVL.

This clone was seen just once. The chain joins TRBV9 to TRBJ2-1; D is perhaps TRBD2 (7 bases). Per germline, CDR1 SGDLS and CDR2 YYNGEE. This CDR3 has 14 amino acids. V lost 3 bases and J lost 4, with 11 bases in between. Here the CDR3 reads CASSEGGGYNEQFF. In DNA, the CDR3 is TGTGCCAGCAGCGAGGGGGGGGGTTACAATGAGCAGTTCTTC.

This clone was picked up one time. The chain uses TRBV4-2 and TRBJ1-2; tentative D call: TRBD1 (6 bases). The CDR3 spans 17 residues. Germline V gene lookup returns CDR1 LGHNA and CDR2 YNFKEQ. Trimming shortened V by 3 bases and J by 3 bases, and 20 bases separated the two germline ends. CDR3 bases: TGTGCCAGCAGCCAGGCAGGGGCGAGGGGATTTGACTATGGCTACACCTTC. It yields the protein CASSQAGARGFDYGYTF.

CDR3 protein: CASSSGYGYTF. In DNA, the CDR3 is TGTGCCAGCAGCTCCGGTTATGGCTACACCTTC. V and J are TRBV5-4 and TRBJ1-2; D is unresolved. This CDR3 has 11 residues. The germline V gene encodes CDR1 SGHNT and CDR2 YYREEE (reference sequence). Trimming took off 3 bases at V and 5 bases at J, with 5 bases between the two ends.

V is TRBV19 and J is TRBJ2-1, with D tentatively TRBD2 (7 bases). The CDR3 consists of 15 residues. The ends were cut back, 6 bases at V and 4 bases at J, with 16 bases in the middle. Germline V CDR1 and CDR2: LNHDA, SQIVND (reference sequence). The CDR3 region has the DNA TGTGCCAGTAGCTCGGCGGGGGCCAGGTACAATGAGCAGTTCTTC. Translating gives CASSSAGARYNEQFF.

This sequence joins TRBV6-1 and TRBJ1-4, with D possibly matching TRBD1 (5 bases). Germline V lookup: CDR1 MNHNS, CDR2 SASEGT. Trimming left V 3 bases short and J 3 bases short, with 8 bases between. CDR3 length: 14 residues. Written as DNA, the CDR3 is TGTGCCAGCAGTGAGAGGGGTTCTAATGAAAAACTGTTTTTT. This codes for CASSERGSNEKLFF.

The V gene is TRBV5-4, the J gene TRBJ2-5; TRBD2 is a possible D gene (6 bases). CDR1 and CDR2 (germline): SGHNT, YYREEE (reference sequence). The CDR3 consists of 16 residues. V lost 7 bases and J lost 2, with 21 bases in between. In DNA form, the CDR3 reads TGTGCCAGCCACTCTACGGGCGGGGACCAACAAGAGACCCAGTACTTC. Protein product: CASHSTGGDQQETQYF.

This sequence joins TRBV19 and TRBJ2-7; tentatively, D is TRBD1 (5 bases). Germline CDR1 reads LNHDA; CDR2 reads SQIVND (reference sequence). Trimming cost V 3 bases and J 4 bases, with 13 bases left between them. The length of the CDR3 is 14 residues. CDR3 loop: CASSIWGGTYEQYF. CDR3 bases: TGTGCCAGTAGTATCTGGGGCGGAACTTACGAGCAGTACTTC.